This T cell receptor beta chain was found in a study of T cells in Graves' hyperthyroidism and ophthalmopathy (dated by TCRdb to 2018 to 2020). Regarding the research as a whole: Peripheral blood was collected at initial diagnosis, before any treatment. TCR V-J signatures able to tell the groups apart were searched for in a discovery cohort of 95 or so patients, of whom fewer than 45 had Graves' ophthalmopathy and more than 55 had stable Graves' hyperthyroidism. The 75 to 100 discovery patients were randomly split 7:3 into training and test sets. The study also compared thyroid tissue and blood T-cell repertoires from more than 5 Graves' hyperthyroidism patients. After sampling, hyperthyroidism patients received methimazole starting at 30 mg daily, and ophthalmopathy patients received high-dose intravenous methylprednisolone. According to the paper, TCR Vbeta CDR3 sequencing was carried out on about 140 peripheral blood samples, which came from 40 to 45 ophthalmopathy, around 74 hyperthyroidism and approximately 17 progressor patients. Whether ophthalmopathy could be predicted prospectively was tested in an independent validation cohort made up of about 18 hyperthyroidism patients plus 17 patients who later progressed to ophthalmopathy.

TCR beta CDR3 regions were amplified from RNA transcripts. A first-round RT-PCR of the TCR CDR3 used the HTBI primer set with the Qiagen OneStep RT-PCR kit. Libraries were constructed in a second round of multiplex PCR, after which size selection and purification were performed. Sequencing of the libraries was done on an Illumina HiSeq2000 using paired-end 100 bp reads. Concerning the study's data processing: SOAPnuke was used to process the raw data, removing reads that contained adapters or uncalled bases, had a mean Phred below 15, or lacked an exact match to the constant primer or identifier. High-quality paired reads were merged with COPE v1.2.5, and unique nucleotide sequences were defined as clonotypes. MiTCR v1.1 was used to align the clonotypes against IMGT TRBV, TRBD and TRBJ reference segments. The analysis was restricted to V-J combinations with a frequency above 0.0001, which together covered approximately 99% of the repertoires. A TCS score was defined as the ratio of F50 (clonal expansion) to E x V (chaos), with BLOSUM62-based TCRdist applied between CDR3 peptides within each V-J. Welch's t-statistics and random forest reduced around 510 V-J features to 10 to 15, which were used in a naive Bayes classifier (R e1071). TCRdb passed the public sequencing reads through fastp at Q25 and MiXCR, retaining productive beta sequences. When rows share a CDR3 protein, they turn into one entry using the most common DNA and genes. TCRdb, rather than the study authors, made the V and J calls. This sample lists 300,000 or so distinct CDR3 sequences; 20% to 25% were detected once. The ten largest clones capture around 48% of the sample.

Stable Graves' hyperthyroidism was defined as the absence of progression to ophthalmopathy over 18 months of follow-up. The hyperthyroidism patients were between 18 and 65 years old and newly diagnosed, with a disease duration of less than 2 months. Patients with uncontrolled infections, other autoimmune diseases, pregnancy or lactation were excluded. Diagnoses were based on clinical symptoms, serum thyroxine and TRAb, thyroid ultrasound and orbital computed tomography. PBMCs were separated from around 9.1 ml of fresh peripheral blood using Ficoll-Paque density gradient centrifugation. Total RNA was extracted using Trizol reagent, and RNA quality was assessed on an Agilent 2100 Bioanalyzer. What the authors observed across the whole study: A 13 V-J signature model separated ophthalmopathy from stable hyperthyroidism, with over 85% sensitivity and around 84% specificity in cross-validation and 80%/75% in testing. Sample size was not statistically predetermined, and investigators were not blinded to group allocation. Most expanded thyroid clonotypes (frequency above 0.001) were also detected in blood, a finding suggesting that blood repertoires may reflect thyroid immune responses. In validation, the model predicted progression to ophthalmopathy a median of roughly 6.1 months before onset, with roughly 70% sensitivity and nearly 75% specificity.

From cysteine to phenylalanine, the CDR3 is 15 amino acids long. The retained sequence is limited to the CDR3, 45 bases, with the frame set at the first base. Trimming removed 6 bases from V and 4 bases from J, leaving 17 bases between the germline ends. This clonotype appeared a single time. The antigen this receptor binds is unknown. No base quality information exists; no much larger clone differs at one position. One read alone is a weak basis. The chain uses TRBV12-3 or TRBV12-4 and TRBJ2-3; no confident D gene assignment can be made. The sample comprised blood. The TCR comes from a woman in her forties or fifties with Graves' hyperthyroidism. The nucleotide sequence is given as TGTGCCAGCAGCAGTGACGGCAGGTTCGCAGATACGCAGTATTTT. The encoded protein is CASSSDGRFADTQYF.